Below, 20 T cell receptor beta chains from the same sample are listed, as sequenced in a study of OX40 agonist ivuxolimab in advanced cancers. The repertoire was sequenced with immunoSEQ multiplex PCR; TCRdb's copy has only in-frame clones and lacks some. The profile covers tens of thousands of clones, with roughly four fifths appearing a single time and 3.4% taken by the ten largest. The sequencing here drew on CD4+ or CD8+ T cells sorted from blood, taken in a trial of the OX40 agonist ivuxolimab. Receptors were obtained from an adult with an advanced solid tumor such as melanoma, head and neck, liver or kidney cancer.

The chain carries TRBV18 and TRBJ1-4, with TRBD1 identical over 11 bases. The junction had 1 base not matched to a gene; V was cut back by 3 bases and J by 1 base. Germline V CDR1 and CDR2: KGHSH, LQKENI. The CDR3 sequence is 16 residues long. The CDR3: CASSPGTGGTNEKLFF. The CDR3 coding sequence is TGTGCCAGCTCACCCGGGACAGGGGGAACTAATGAAAAACTGTTTTTT. The whole variable domain, remainder taken from reference TRBV18 and TRBJ1-4, is NAGVMQNPRHLVRRRGQEARLRCSPMKGHSHVYWYRQLPEEGLKFMVYLQKENIIDESGMPKERFSAEFPKEGPSILRIQQVVRGDSAAYFCASSPGTGGTNEKLFFGSGTQLSVL.

The sample holds one count of this clone. The V gene is TRBV4-1, the J gene TRBJ2-2; 13 bases map to TRBD2. The CDR3 is made up of 18 amino acids. Germline CDR1 and CDR2: MGHRA and YSYEKL. V lost 3 bases, J lost 1 base, and 5 bases stayed unmatched. The DNA for the CDR3 is TGCGCCAGCAGCCAGTCGACTAGCGGGGGGTGGAACACCGGGGAGCTGTTTTTT. This gives the protein CASSQSTSGGWNTGELFF.

The rearrangement links TRBV6-5 to TRBJ2-3; TRBD2 agrees at 8 bases. Germline V CDR1 and CDR2: MNHEY, SVGAGI. V lost 5 bases to trimming and J lost 2 bases; unmatched junction nucleotides: 6. There are 15 residues in the CDR3. The CDR3 DNA reads TGTGCCAGCAGTCCGGGGGGGTGGTACACAGATACGCAGTATTTT. Encoded protein: CASSPGGWYTDTQYF.

The V gene is TRBV7-2, the J gene TRBJ1-3; the D is unclear. V was cut by 5 bases and J by 2 bases, with 13 bases left in between. This CDR3 comprises 15 residues. Per the germline V gene, CDR1 is SGHTA and CDR2 is FQGNSA. In DNA form, the CDR3 reads TGTGCCAGCAGCCTCCAGACGGGCCCTGGAAACACCATATATTTT. This gives the protein CASSLQTGPGNTIYF.

This clone was observed once. This chain connects TRBV30 to TRBJ2-5, with 7 bases aligning to TRBD2. The CDR3 spans 13 residues. With V trimmed by 3 bases and J by 6 bases, 7 bases remained unmatched. Germline V gene lookup returns CDR1 GTSNPN and CDR2 SVGIG (reference sequence). The CDR3 DNA is TGTGCCTGGAGGGGGGAGGGATTGAAGACCCAGTACTTC. Translation gives CAWRGEGLKTQYF.

V gene TRBV6-4 combines with J gene TRBJ1-1; the D gene is possibly TRBD1 (5 bases). Trimming took 0 bases from V and 1 from J, leaving 6 bases between them. This CDR3 is 14 amino acids long. Looked up from germline, CDR1 is MRHNA and CDR2 is SNTAGT. The DNA for the CDR3 is TGTGCCAGCAGTGACTCGGGGGGGAACACTGAAGCTTTCTTT. This encodes CASSDSGGNTEAFF.

The chain recombines TRBV30 with TRBJ2-7, with D possibly matching TRBD1 (6 bases). Per germline, CDR1 GTSNPN and CDR2 SVGIG (reference sequence). The CDR3 consists of 15 residues. Between the trimmed V and J ends, which lost 3 bases and 5 bases, there was a span of 20 bases. This chain's CDR3 is CAWRPWIQGSHEQYF. CDR3 bases: TGTGCCTGGAGACCCTGGATCCAGGGGTCCCACGAGCAGTACTTC.

V and J are TRBV15 and TRBJ1-3; perhaps TRBD1 as D (6 bases). Germline CDR1 reads LNHNV; CDR2 reads YYDKDF (reference sequence). The CDR3 extends over 15 amino acids. With 3 bases removed from V and 6 bases from J, the gap between germline ends came to 15 bases. The DNA for the CDR3 is TGTGCCACCAGCAGGGCTGGACAGTCTACAAACACCATATATTTT. This sequence encodes CATSRAGQSTNTIYF.

The chain carries TRBV28 and TRBJ1-2, with TRBD1 identical over 7 bases. The CDR3 contains 11 residues. The germline CDR1 and CDR2 sequences are MDHEN and SYDVKM. For the CDR3, the DNA is TGTGCTACAGGGGTCTACTATGGCTACACCTTC. It is translated as CATGVYYGYTF.

V and J are TRBV5-4 and TRBJ1-1; no reliable D call. The ends were cut back, 4 bases at V and 1 base at J, with 5 bases in the middle. The V gene's germline CDR1 is SGHNT and CDR2 YYREEE (reference sequence). The CDR3 runs to 12 residues. The CDR3 sequence is CASSVPNTEAFF. The DNA for the CDR3 is TGTGCCAGCAGCGTCCCGAACACTGAAGCTTTCTTT.

V and J are TRBV18 and TRBJ2-1, with D possibly matching TRBD2 (5 bases). Germline assignment: CDR1 KGHSH and CDR2 LQKENI. The CDR3 spans 15 residues. V was shortened by 2 bases and J by 7 bases, with 15 bases between the two germline ends. CDR3 protein: CASSPDTLARNEQFF. The CDR3 DNA reads as TGTGCCAGCTCACCAGATACCCTAGCTAGGAATGAGCAGTTCTTC. Using reference TRBV18 and TRBJ2-1 for the parts outside the CDR3, the full variable domain is NAGVMQNPRHLVRRRGQEARLRCSPMKGHSHVYWYRQLPEEGLKFMVYLQKENIIDESGMPKERFSAEFPKEGPSILRIQQVVRGDSAAYFCASSPDTLARNEQFFGPGTRLTVL.

This clone was seen only once. This sequence joins TRBV13 and TRBJ2-6; D perhaps matches TRBD2 (6 bases). Germline values: CDR1 PRHDT, CDR2 FYEKMQ (reference sequence). Trimming took 9 bases from V and 0 from J, leaving 12 bases between them. This CDR3 contains 15 residues. The CDR3 nucleotides read TGTGCCAGTAGAGGAGGGGTCTCTGGGGCCAACGTCCTGACTTTC. The encoded protein is CASRGGVSGANVLTF.

The rearrangement joins TRBV6-5 to TRBJ1-2; D may be TRBD1 (6 bases). Trimming took 4 bases from V and 2 from J, leaving 8 bases between them. This CDR3 is 13 amino acids long. CDR1 and CDR2 (germline): MNHEY, SVGAGI. The DNA for the CDR3 is TGTGCCAGCAGTTTCACAGGGAACTATGGCTACACCTTC. Its protein is CASSFTGNYGYTF.

The chain joins TRBV7-3 to TRBJ2-3; D gene ambiguous. V was trimmed by 0 bases and J by 0 bases, leaving 4 bases between them. CDR3 length equals 14 residues. In germline, CDR1 is SGHTA, CDR2 FQGTGA. The chain's CDR3 is CASSLTPSTDTQYF. CDR3 coding DNA: TGTGCCAGCAGCTTAACCCCTAGCACAGATACGCAGTATTTT.

This clone was counted only a few times. The rearrangement uses TRBV19 and TRBJ2-6, with 12 bases fitting TRBD1. There are 17 residues in the CDR3. V shed 7 bases, J shed 4 bases, and the junction held 8 bases outside the gene matches. In germline, CDR1 is LNHDA, CDR2 SQIVND (reference sequence). The DNA for the CDR3 is TGTGCCAGTACCATGGGACAGGGGGCGGGAGGGGCCAACGTCCTGACTTTC. Translation gives CASTMGQGAGGANVLTF.

The gene calls are TRBV7-2 and TRBJ2-3; the D is unclear. From germline, CDR1 is SGHTA and CDR2 FQGNSA. The CDR3 extends over 16 amino acids. Trimming stripped 5 bases from V and 0 bases from J, with 15 bases between. CDR3 in amino acids: CASSLGSVKSTDTQYF. The DNA for the CDR3 is TGTGCCAGCAGCCTAGGATCCGTCAAAAGCACAGATACGCAGTATTTT.

This chain links TRBV28 with TRBJ1-4; D remains unclear. Germline CDR1 and CDR2: MDHEN and SYDVKM. V was cut by 6 bases and J by 0 bases, with 8 bases left in between. This CDR3 spans 14 amino acids. The CDR3 region is CASRSSTTNEKLFF. The CDR3 DNA reads as TGTGCCAGCAGGAGTTCTACAACTAATGAAAAACTGTTTTTT. The entire variable domain, with the rest obtained from reference TRBV28 and TRBJ1-4, is as follows: DVKVTQSSRYLVKRTGEKVFLECVQDMDHENMFWYRQDPGLGLRLIYFSYDVKMKEKGDIPEGYSVSREKKERFSLILESASTNQTSMYLCASRSSTTNEKLFFGSGTQLSVL.

The chain employs TRBV19 and TRBJ2-1, with D perhaps matching TRBD2 (5 bases). Germline CDR1 reads LNHDA; CDR2 reads SQIVND (reference sequence). The CDR3 spans 14 residues. V was pared by 4 bases and J by 6 bases, with 13 bases between. CDR3 residues: CASSTWTETNEQFF. CDR3 nucleotides: TGTGCCAGTAGTACCTGGACTGAAACCAATGAGCAGTTCTTC.

This sequence joins TRBV6-6 and TRBJ2-1; no clear D. The CDR3 spans 12 residues. Trimming left V 7 bases short and J 7 bases short, with 11 bases between. Germline assignment: CDR1 MNHNY and CDR2 SVGAGI (reference sequence). CDR3 sequence: CASTPARNEQFF. In DNA, the CDR3 is TGTGCCAGCACTCCAGCGCGGAATGAGCAGTTCTTC.

This rearrangement joins TRBV4-3 to TRBJ2-1; 8 bases are shared with TRBD2. The CDR3 extends over 16 amino acids. The V gene's germline CDR1 is LGHNA and CDR2 YSLEER. V shed 2 bases, J shed 9 bases, and the junction held 12 bases outside the gene matches. The CDR3 spells CASSQLGRGGNGEQFF. The CDR3 nucleotides read TGCGCCAGCAGCCAATTAGGACGGGGGGGCAATGGTGAGCAGTTCTTC.